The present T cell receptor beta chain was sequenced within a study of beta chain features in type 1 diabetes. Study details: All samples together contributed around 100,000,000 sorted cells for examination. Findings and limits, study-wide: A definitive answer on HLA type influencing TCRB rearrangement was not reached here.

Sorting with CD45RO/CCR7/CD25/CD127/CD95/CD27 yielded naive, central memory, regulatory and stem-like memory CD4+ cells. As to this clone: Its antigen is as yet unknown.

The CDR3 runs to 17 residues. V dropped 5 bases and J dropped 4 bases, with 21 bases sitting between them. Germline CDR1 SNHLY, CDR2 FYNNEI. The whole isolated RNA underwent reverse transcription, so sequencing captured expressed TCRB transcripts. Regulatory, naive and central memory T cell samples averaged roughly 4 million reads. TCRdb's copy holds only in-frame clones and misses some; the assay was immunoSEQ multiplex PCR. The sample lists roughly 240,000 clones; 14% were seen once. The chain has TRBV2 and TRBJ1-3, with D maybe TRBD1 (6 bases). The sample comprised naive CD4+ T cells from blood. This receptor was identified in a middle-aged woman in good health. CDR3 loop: CASSLSLIPGQGNTIYF. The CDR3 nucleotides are TGTGCCAGCAGTCTTTCCCTGATCCCGGGACAAGGAAACACCATATATTTT.